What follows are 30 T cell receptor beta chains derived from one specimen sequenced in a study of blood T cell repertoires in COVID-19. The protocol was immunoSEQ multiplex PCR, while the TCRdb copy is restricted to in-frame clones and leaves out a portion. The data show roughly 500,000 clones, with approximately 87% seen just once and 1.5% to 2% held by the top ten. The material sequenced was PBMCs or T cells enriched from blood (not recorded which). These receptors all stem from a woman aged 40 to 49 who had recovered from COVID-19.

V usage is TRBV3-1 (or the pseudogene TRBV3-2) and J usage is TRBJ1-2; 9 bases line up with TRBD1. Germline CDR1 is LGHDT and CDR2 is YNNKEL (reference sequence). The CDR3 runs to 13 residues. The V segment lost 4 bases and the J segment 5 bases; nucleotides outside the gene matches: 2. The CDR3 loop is CASSLQGAYGYTF. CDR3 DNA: TGTGCCAGCAGCCTACAGGGGGCATATGGCTACACCTTC.

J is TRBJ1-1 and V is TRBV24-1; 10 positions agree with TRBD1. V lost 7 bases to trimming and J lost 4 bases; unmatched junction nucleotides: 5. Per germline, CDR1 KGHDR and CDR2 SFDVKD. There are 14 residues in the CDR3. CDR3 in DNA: TGTGCCACCAGCACTGGGACAGGGGTCACTGAAGCTTTCTTT. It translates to CATSTGTGVTEAFF.

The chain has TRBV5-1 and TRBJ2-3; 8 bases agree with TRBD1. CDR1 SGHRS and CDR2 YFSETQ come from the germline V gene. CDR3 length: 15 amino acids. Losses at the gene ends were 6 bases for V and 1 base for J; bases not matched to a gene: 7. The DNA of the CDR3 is TGCGCCAGCACGACAGGGGAGAGCGGCACAGATACGCAGTATTTT. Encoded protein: CASTTGESGTDTQYF.

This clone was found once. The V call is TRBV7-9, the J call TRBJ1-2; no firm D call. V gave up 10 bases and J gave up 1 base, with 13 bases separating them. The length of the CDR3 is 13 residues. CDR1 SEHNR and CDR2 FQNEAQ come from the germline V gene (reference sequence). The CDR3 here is CAIRIGSNYGYTF. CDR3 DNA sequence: TGTGCCATCCGTATCGGGAGTAACTATGGCTACACCTTC.

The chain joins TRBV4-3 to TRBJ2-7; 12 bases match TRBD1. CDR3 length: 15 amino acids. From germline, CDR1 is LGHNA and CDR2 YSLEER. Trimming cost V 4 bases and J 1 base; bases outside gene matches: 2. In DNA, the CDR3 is TGCGCCAGCAGCCGGGGACAGGGGGCTTCCTACGAGCAGTACTTC. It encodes CASSRGQGASYEQYF.

The DNA of the CDR3 is TGTGCTAGTGGTGGGGACAGACTTTACCAAGAGACCCAGTACTTC. Residues: CASGGDRLYQETQYF. The rearrangement links TRBV12-5 to TRBJ2-5; 7 positions agree with TRBD1. This CDR3 comprises 15 residues. Trimming removed 5 bases from V and 0 bases from J; junction bases left unmatched: 6. CDR1 and CDR2 (germline): LGHNT, FRNRAP.

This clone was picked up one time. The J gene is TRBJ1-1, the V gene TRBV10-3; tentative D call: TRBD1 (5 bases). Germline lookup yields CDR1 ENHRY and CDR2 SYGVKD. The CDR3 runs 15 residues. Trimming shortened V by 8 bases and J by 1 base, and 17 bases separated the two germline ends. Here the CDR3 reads CAILVRGLRNTEAFF. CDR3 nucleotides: TGTGCCATCCTGGTTCGGGGGTTGCGGAACACTGAAGCTTTCTTT.

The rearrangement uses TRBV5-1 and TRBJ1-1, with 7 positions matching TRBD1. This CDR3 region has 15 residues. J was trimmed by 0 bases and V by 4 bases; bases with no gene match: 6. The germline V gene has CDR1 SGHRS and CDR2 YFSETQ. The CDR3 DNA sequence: TGCGCCAGCAGCCGCGGACAGGCGATGAACACTGAAGCTTTCTTT. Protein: CASSRGQAMNTEAFF.

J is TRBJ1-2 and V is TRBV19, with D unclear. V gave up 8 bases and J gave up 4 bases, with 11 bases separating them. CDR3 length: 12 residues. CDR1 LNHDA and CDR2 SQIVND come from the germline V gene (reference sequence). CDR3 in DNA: TGTGCCAGTCACAGAACTTCCTATGGCTACACCTTC. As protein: CASHRTSYGYTF.

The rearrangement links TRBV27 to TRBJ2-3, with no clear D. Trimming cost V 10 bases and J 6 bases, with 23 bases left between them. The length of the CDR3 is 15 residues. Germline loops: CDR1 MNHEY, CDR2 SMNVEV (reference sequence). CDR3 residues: CATATRFRVPDTQYF. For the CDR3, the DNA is TGTGCCACAGCAACACGTTTTCGGGTCCCGGATACGCAGTATTTT.

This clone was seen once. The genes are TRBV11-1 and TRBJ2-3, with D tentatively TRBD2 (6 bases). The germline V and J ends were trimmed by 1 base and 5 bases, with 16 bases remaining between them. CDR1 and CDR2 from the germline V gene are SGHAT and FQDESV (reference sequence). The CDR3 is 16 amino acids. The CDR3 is CASSLELAGRGDTQYF. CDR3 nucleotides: TGTGCCAGCAGCTTAGAACTAGCTGGGAGAGGAGATACGCAGTATTTT.

The CDR3 DNA reads TGTGCCACCTCCGGGACTAACAATGAGCAGTTCTTC. It specifies CATSGTNNEQFF. J is TRBJ2-1 and V is TRBV19; 7 bases agree with TRBD2. Germline CDR1 reads LNHDA; CDR2 reads SQIVND (reference sequence). This CDR3 spans 12 amino acids. V shed 10 bases and J 5 bases; nucleotides not matched to a gene: 5.

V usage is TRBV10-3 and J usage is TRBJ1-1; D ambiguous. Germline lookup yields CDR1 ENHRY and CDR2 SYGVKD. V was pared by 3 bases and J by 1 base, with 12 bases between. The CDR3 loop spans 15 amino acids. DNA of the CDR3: TGTGCCATCAGTGAAGGGAGTCCTGGGAACACTGAAGCTTTCTTT. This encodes CAISEGSPGNTEAFF.

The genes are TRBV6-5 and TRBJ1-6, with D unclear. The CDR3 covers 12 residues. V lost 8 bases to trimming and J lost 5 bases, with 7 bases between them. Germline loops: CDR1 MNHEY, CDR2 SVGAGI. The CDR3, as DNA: TGTGCCAGCGCCGGTAATAATTCACCCCTCCACTTT. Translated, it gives CASAGNNSPLHF.

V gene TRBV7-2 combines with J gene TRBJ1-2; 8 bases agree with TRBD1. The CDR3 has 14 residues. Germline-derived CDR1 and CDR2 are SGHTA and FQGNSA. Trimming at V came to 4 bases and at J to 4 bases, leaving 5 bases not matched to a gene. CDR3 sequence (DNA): TGTGCCAGCAGCTCCTTGGGACAGGCCTATGGCTACACCTTC. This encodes CASSSLGQAYGYTF.

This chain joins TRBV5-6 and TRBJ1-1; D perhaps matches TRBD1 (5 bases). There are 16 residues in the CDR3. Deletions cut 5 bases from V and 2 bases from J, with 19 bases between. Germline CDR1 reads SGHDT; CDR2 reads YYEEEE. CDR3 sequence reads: CASRGFTDSQNTEAFF. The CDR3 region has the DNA TGTGCCAGCAGGGGATTTACTGACAGCCAAAACACTGAAGCTTTCTTT.

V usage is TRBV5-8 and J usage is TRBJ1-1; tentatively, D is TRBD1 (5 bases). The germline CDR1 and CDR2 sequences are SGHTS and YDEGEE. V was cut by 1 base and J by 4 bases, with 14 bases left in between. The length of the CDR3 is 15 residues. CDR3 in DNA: TGTGCCAGCAGCTTGATTCGAGACCAGGGCACTGAAGCTTTCTTT. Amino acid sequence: CASSLIRDQGTEAFF.

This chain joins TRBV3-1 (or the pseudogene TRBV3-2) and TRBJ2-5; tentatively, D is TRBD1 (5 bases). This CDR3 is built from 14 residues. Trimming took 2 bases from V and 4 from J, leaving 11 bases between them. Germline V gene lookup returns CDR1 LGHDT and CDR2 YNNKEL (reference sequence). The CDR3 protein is CASSQPLRGETQYF. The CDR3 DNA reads TGTGCCAGCAGCCAACCCCTAAGGGGAGAGACCCAGTACTTC.

CDR3 in amino acids: CASSSLTGVETQYF. The CDR3 DNA reads TGTGCCAGCAGCTCCCTCACAGGGGTGGAGACCCAGTACTTC. The rearrangement uses TRBV9 and TRBJ2-5; 7 bases fit TRBD1. The ends lost 4 bases at V and 5 bases at J; junction bases unmatched: 8. CDR3 size: 14 residues. The germline CDR1 and CDR2 sequences are SGDLS and YYNGEE.

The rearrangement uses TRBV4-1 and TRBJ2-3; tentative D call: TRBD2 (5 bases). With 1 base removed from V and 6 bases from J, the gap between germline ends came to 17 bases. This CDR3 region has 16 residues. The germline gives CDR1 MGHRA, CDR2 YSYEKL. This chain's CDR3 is CASSQVRAGVPDTQYF. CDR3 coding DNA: TGCGCCAGCAGCCAAGTCCGAGCCGGGGTTCCGGATACGCAGTATTTT.

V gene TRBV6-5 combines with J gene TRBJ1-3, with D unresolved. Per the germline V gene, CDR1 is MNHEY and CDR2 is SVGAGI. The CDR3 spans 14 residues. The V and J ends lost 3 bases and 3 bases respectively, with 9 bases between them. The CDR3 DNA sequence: TGTGCCAGCAGTTATCTATCGGGTGGAAACACCATATATTTT. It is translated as CASSYLSGGNTIYF.

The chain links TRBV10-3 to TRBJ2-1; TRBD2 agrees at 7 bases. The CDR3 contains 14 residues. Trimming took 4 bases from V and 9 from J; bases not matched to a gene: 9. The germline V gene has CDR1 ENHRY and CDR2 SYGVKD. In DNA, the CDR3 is TGTGCCATCAGTGGGCCCGACTCGGGGGGTGAGCAGTTCTTC. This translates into CAISGPDSGGEQFF.

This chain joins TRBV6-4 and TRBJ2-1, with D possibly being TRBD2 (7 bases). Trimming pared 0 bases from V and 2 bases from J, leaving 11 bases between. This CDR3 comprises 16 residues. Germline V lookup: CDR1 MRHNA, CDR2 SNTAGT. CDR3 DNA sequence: TGTGCCAGCAGTGACTCGAGCGGGACACCCTACAATGAGCAGTTCTTC. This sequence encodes CASSDSSGTPYNEQFF.

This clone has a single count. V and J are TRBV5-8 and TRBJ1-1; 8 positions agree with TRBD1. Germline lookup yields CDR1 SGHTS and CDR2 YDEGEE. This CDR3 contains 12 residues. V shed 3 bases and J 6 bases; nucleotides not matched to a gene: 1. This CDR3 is CASSYRGSEAFF. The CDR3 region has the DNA TGTGCCAGCAGCTACAGGGGGTCTGAAGCTTTCTTT.

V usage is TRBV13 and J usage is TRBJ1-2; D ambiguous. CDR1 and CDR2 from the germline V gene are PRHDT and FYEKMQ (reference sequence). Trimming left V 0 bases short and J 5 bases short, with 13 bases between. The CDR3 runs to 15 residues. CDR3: CASSLGSGGMYGYTF. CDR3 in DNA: TGTGCCAGCAGCTTAGGGTCCGGAGGGATGTATGGCTACACCTTC.

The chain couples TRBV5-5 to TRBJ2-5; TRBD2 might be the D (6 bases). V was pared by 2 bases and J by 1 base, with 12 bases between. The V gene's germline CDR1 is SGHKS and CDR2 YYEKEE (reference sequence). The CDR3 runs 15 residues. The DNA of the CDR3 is TGTGCCAGCAGCTTTAGATGGGGGGTCCAAGAGACCCAGTACTTC. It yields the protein CASSFRWGVQETQYF.

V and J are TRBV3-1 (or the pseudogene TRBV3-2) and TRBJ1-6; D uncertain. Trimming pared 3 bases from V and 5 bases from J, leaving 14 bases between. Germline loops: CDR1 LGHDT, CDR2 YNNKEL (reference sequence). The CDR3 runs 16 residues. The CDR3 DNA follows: TGTGCCAGCAGCCAGGGCAGTGGAGGAAATAATTCACCCCTCCACTTT. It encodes CASSQGSGGNNSPLHF.

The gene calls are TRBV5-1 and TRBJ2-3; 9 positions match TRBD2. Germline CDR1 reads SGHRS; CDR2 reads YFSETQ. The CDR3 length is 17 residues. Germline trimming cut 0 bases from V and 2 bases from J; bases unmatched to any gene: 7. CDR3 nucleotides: TGCGCCAGCAGCTTGGCCGTAGCGGGAGATCCCACAGATACGCAGTATTTT. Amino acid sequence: CASSLAVAGDPTDTQYF.

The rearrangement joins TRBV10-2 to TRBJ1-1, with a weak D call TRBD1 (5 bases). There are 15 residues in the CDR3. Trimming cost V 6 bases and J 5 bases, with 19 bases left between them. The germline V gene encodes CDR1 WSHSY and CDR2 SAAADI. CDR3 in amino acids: CASSAGRGVGTEAFF. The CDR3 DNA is TGCGCCAGCAGCGCCGGGCGGGGCGTGGGAACTGAAGCTTTCTTT.

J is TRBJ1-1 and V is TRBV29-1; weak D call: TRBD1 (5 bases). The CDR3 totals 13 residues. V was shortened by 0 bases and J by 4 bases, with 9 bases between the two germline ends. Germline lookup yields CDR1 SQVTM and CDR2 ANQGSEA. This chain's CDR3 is CSVEDFGGTEAFF. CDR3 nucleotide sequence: TGCAGCGTTGAAGATTTCGGGGGCACTGAAGCTTTCTTT.